These 23 T cell receptor beta chains share one sample of origin, sequenced in a study of cytomegalovirus exposure and HLA in healthy donors. PCR amplification relied on 60 Vbeta primers (plus 13 Jbeta primers). The protocol was immunoSEQ multiplex PCR, while the TCRdb copy is restricted to in-frame clones and leaves out a portion. The repertoire holds some 120,000 clones, with 70% to 75% as singletons. The material sequenced was PBMCs. The receptor set was obtained from a woman aged 18-29 years in good health and CMV-seronegative.

The chain carries TRBV18 and TRBJ2-7; D might be TRBD2 (5 bases). Germline assignment: CDR1 KGHSH and CDR2 LQKENI. V lost 3 bases to trimming and J lost 6 bases, with 15 bases between them. The CDR3 has 14 residues. The CDR3 protein is CASSPQEGGFEQYF. CDR3 bases: TGTGCCAGCTCACCCCAAGAGGGTGGCTTCGAGCAGTACTTC.

CDR3 sequence: CASSQDQSVIWNEQFF. CDR3 bases: TGTGCCAGCAGCCAAGATCAAAGCGTGATATGGAATGAGCAGTTCTTC. The chain employs TRBV14 and TRBJ2-1; D not resolved. The CDR3 length is 16 residues. V was clipped by 0 bases and J by 7 bases, with 16 bases between them. In germline, CDR1 is SGHDN, CDR2 FVKESK.

The V gene is TRBV7-3, the J gene TRBJ2-1; the D gene is possibly TRBD2 (6 bases). Germline-derived CDR1 and CDR2 are SGHTA and FQGTGA. Trimming stripped 4 bases from V and 6 bases from J, with 16 bases between. The CDR3 contains 15 residues. As DNA, the CDR3 is TGTGCCAGCAGCTCTAGCGCGGTACGCCCCAATGAGCAGTTCTTC. Its protein is CASSSSAVRPNEQFF.

This clone occurred a few times. This sequence joins TRBV25-1 and TRBJ1-3; TRBD1 aligns across 9 bases. V lost 1 base, J lost 6 bases, and 13 bases stayed unmatched. Germline assignment: CDR1 MGHDK and CDR2 SYGVNS. CDR3 size: 18 residues. This chain's CDR3 is CASSEWGTGKDLLNTIYF. CDR3 DNA: TGTGCCAGCAGTGAATGGGGGACAGGGAAAGACTTATTAAACACCATATATTTT.

The count of this clone is one. The CDR3 is CASSTEPGVGNSPLHF. The CDR3 DNA sequence: TGTGCCAGCAGCACCGAACCCGGGGTGGGGAATTCACCCCTCCACTTT. The chain combines TRBV5-4 with TRBJ1-6; D is undetermined. V was clipped by 4 bases and J by 7 bases, with 18 bases between them. This CDR3 region has 16 residues. The germline gives CDR1 SGHNT, CDR2 YYREEE (reference sequence).

The chain combines TRBV5-4 with TRBJ1-2; D unclear. The V gene lost 7 bases and the J gene lost 4 bases, with 23 bases spanning the gap. Germline V gives CDR1 SGHNT, CDR2 YYREEE (reference sequence). The CDR3 runs to 16 residues. CDR3 amino acids: CASLYLGPEFPYGYTF. In DNA, the CDR3 is TGTGCCAGCCTTTACCTGGGCCCCGAGTTCCCCTATGGCTACACCTTC. The variable domain in full, with the rest retrieved from reference TRBV5-4 and TRBJ1-2, is ETGVTQSPTHLIKTRGQQVTLRCSSQSGHNTVSWYQQALGQGPQFIFQYYREEENGRGNFPPRFSGLQFPNYSSELNVNALELDDSALYLCASLYLGPEFPYGYTFGSGTRLTVV.

The table lists this clone with a few counts. Here the CDR3 reads CASSLSPGGEYETQYF. In nucleotides, the CDR3 is TGCGCCAGCAGCTTATCGCCAGGGGGCGAATATGAGACCCAGTACTTC. This chain connects TRBV5-1 to TRBJ2-5, with 8 positions matching TRBD1. Per the germline V gene, CDR1 is SGHRS and CDR2 is YFSETQ. With V trimmed by 2 bases and J by 5 bases, 11 bases remained unmatched. CDR3 length: 16 amino acids.

V gene TRBV11-2 combines with J gene TRBJ1-6; a weak D match, TRBD1 (5 bases). Deletions cut 3 bases from V and 8 bases from J, with 8 bases between. The germline CDR1 and CDR2 sequences are SGHAT and FQNNGV. The CDR3 has 13 residues. As DNA, the CDR3 is TGTGCCAGCAGCTTTGGGGGGGATTCACCCCTCCACTTT. Protein sequence: CASSFGGDSPLHF.

The CDR3 spells CASSEGDRANQPQHF. Here the CDR3 DNA reads TGTGCCAGCAGTGAAGGGGACAGGGCCAATCAGCCCCAGCATTTT. The chain couples TRBV2 to TRBJ1-5, with 9 bases fitting TRBD1. Germline V gene sequence: CDR1 SNHLY, CDR2 FYNNEI. The J segment lost 3 bases and the V segment lost 1 base, leaving 1 base of the junction unmatched. CDR3 size: 15 residues. The whole variable domain, filled in from reference TRBV2 and TRBJ1-5, reads EPEVTQTPSHQVTQMGQEVILRCVPISNHLYFYWYRQILGQKVEFLVSFYNNEISEKSEIFDDQFSVERPDGSNFTLKIRSTKLEDSAMYFCASSEGDRANQPQHFGDGTRLSIL.

This sequence joins TRBV18 and TRBJ1-4; D gene uncertain. There are 15 residues in the CDR3. V was trimmed by 2 bases and J by 0 bases, leaving 7 bases between them. Germline loops: CDR1 KGHSH, CDR2 LQKENI. The CDR3 DNA is TGTGCCAGCTCACCAACGACAACAACTAATGAAAAACTGTTTTTT. Protein product: CASSPTTTTNEKLFF.

The chain links TRBV6-1 to TRBJ1-2; D call uncertain. In germline, CDR1 is MNHNS, CDR2 SASEGT. The CDR3 is 12 residues long. With 7 bases removed from V and 8 bases from J, the gap between germline ends came to 14 bases. This chain's CDR3 is CASKSLPMGYTF. In DNA, the CDR3 is TGTGCCAGCAAAAGTTTACCTATGGGCTACACCTTC.

The chain couples TRBV7-9 to TRBJ1-3, with 8 bases identical to TRBD1. The CDR3 has 15 residues. V was pared by 4 bases and J by 8 bases, with 10 bases of the junction left unmatched. CDR1 and CDR2 from the germline V gene are SEHNR and FQNEAQ (reference sequence). In nucleotides, the CDR3 is TGTGCCAGCAGCTCGACAGGGGATATTAGGGACACCATATATTTT. As protein: CASSSTGDIRDTIYF.

The rearrangement joins TRBV5-1 to TRBJ1-5; 9 bases match TRBD1. This CDR3 spans 14 amino acids. Germline assignment: CDR1 SGHRS and CDR2 YFSETQ. V lost 0 bases, J lost 5 bases, and 0 bases stayed unmatched. CDR3 residues: CASSLGTGDQPQHF. The CDR3 nucleotides read TGCGCCAGCAGCTTGGGGACAGGGGATCAGCCCCAGCATTTT.

A single count supports this clone. This chain uses TRBV27 with TRBJ2-7; TRBD1 aligns across 7 bases. Germline V gene lookup returns CDR1 MNHEY and CDR2 SMNVEV (reference sequence). V trimming: 4 bases; J trimming: 2 bases; junction bases outside the gene matches: 5. This CDR3 region has 14 residues. CDR3 nucleotide sequence: TGTGCCAGCAGTTCCTTTGGACAGGCCTACGAGCAGTACTTC. This codes for CASSSFGQAYEQYF.

This clone was recorded only once. This CDR3 is CASSLVVGERYTF. Here the CDR3 DNA reads TGTGCCAGCAGCTTAGTGGTTGGGGAGCGCTACACCTTC. The genes are TRBV7-9 and TRBJ1-2; D ambiguous. Trimming removed 1 base at V and 9 bases at J, with 12 bases between. Germline lookup yields CDR1 SEHNR and CDR2 FQNEAQ (reference sequence). CDR3 length equals 13 residues. The full variable domain, rest sourced from reference TRBV7-9 and TRBJ1-2, is DTGVSQNPRHKITKRGQNVTFRCDPISEHNRLYWYRQTLGQGPEFLTYFQNEAQLEKSRLLSDRFSAERPKGSFSTLEIQRTEQGDSAMYLCASSLVVGERYTFGSGTRLTVV.

The chain recombines TRBV7-8 with TRBJ1-1; D unresolved. V was shortened by 1 base and J by 3 bases, with 6 bases between the two germline ends. This CDR3 has 13 amino acids. Germline V gene data show CDR1 as SGHVS and CDR2 as FQNEAQ. CDR3 amino acids: CASSLERYTEAFF. DNA of the CDR3: TGTGCCAGCAGCTTAGAGCGGTACACTGAAGCTTTCTTT.

This clone was recorded a few times. This chain links TRBV19 with TRBJ1-1, with D possibly matching TRBD1 (5 bases). The CDR3 has 15 residues. With 6 bases removed from V and 1 base from J, the gap between germline ends came to 15 bases. Germline CDR1 is LNHDA and CDR2 is SQIVND (reference sequence). CDR3 nucleotide sequence: TGTGCCAGTAGCTCACCAGCAGGGCGGAACACTGAAGCTTTCTTT. Its translation: CASSSPAGRNTEAFF.

CDR3 in amino acids: CASRPYGNSPLHF. As DNA, the CDR3 is TGTGCCAGCAGACCCTACGGTAATTCACCCCTCCACTTT. The genes are TRBV6-5 and TRBJ1-6; D gene ambiguous. This CDR3 is built from 13 residues. Trimming removed 6 bases from V and 6 bases from J, with 9 bases in between. Germline V gene lookup returns CDR1 MNHEY and CDR2 SVGAGI.

This clone was observed a few times. This rearrangement joins TRBV10-3 to TRBJ1-6; tentatively, D is TRBD1 (6 bases). This CDR3 is 12 amino acids long. The germline gives CDR1 ENHRY, CDR2 SYGVKD. The V and J ends lost 10 bases and 8 bases respectively, with 12 bases between them. CDR3: CASRQVDSPLHF. CDR3 sequence (DNA): TGTGCCAGTCGACAGGTGGATTCACCCCTCCACTTT.

The rearrangement links TRBV29-1 to TRBJ2-1; unclear D gene. Trimming cost V 5 bases and J 0 bases, with 8 bases left between them. Germline CDR1 reads SQVTM; CDR2 reads ANQGSEA. The CDR3 consists of 13 residues. The CDR3 here is CSVWSSSYNEQFF. CDR3 nucleotide sequence: TGCAGCGTTTGGTCGAGCTCCTACAATGAGCAGTTCTTC.

CDR3 in DNA: TGCGCCAGCAGCTTACAGGGTGGTACTGAAGCTTTCTTT. Its protein is CASSLQGGTEAFF. The gene calls are TRBV5-1 and TRBJ1-1, with D tentatively TRBD1 (6 bases). The CDR3 is 13 amino acids. Germline V lookup: CDR1 SGHRS, CDR2 YFSETQ. V was shortened by 2 bases and J by 5 bases, with 10 bases between the two germline ends.

The V gene is TRBV27, the J gene TRBJ1-2; 9 bases map to TRBD1. The CDR3 runs 16 residues. CDR1 is MNHEY, CDR2 SMNVEV, per germline (reference sequence). The V gene end was trimmed by 1 base and the J gene end by 7 bases; junction bases not matched to a gene: 10. This CDR3 reads CASSLWAGTGLAGYTF. The DNA for the CDR3 is TGTGCCAGCAGTTTATGGGCCGGGACAGGGCTGGCTGGCTACACCTTC.

The chain joins TRBV5-1 to TRBJ2-1; 9 bases match TRBD1. Looked up from germline, CDR1 is SGHRS and CDR2 is YFSETQ. After removal of 4 bases from V and 6 bases from J, the junction contained 8 bases not matched to a gene. This CDR3 is 15 amino acids long. CDR3 DNA sequence: TGCGCCAGCAGCCCCGGGGGACAGGGAAGCAATGAGCAGTTCTTC. It yields the protein CASSPGGQGSNEQFF.